Below are 30 T cell receptor beta chains sequenced from a single sample in a study of shared clonotypes between healthy human individuals. Assay used: immunoSEQ multiplex PCR; TCRdb lists only in-frame clones, some missing. The data show 2 million to 2.5 million clones, approximately 93% seen once. Sequencing was carried out using naive CD4+ T cells from PBMCs. This sample's subset: CD45RA+ positively selected. These receptors all stem from a man aged 18 to 29 in good health. Some clones in this sample may be carry-over from other donors' samples.

The rearrangement links TRBV4-1 to TRBJ2-1; 7 bases map to TRBD2. From germline, CDR1 is MGHRA and CDR2 YSYEKL. Trimming cost V 0 bases and J 6 bases; bases outside gene matches: 8. There are 16 residues in the CDR3. The CDR3 DNA reads as TGCGCCAGCAGCCAAGAGAGGGGAGGGCTAACCAATGAGCAGTTCTTC. Amino acid sequence: CASSQERGGLTNEQFF.

The V call is TRBV18, the J call TRBJ1-3; 8 nucleotides match TRBD1. Germline V gene data show CDR1 as KGHSH and CDR2 as LQKENI. The CDR3 covers 15 residues. The ends lost 6 bases at V and 2 bases at J; junction bases unmatched: 6. CDR3 bases: TGTGCCAGCTCCCTCGGACAGGGAGCTGGAAACACCATATATTTT. Amino acid sequence: CASSLGQGAGNTIYF.

Comment on this clone: The same CDR3 is also encoded by other DNA sequences in this sample. The genes are TRBV5-1 and TRBJ2-5; D call uncertain. This CDR3 contains 13 residues. The germline V and J ends were trimmed by 0 bases and 2 bases, with 5 bases remaining between them. Germline V gives CDR1 SGHRS, CDR2 YFSETQ. The CDR3 sequence is CASSLAEQETQYF. The CDR3 DNA reads as TGCGCCAGCAGCTTGGCAGAGCAAGAGACCCAGTACTTC.

The chain has TRBV5-4 and TRBJ2-7; D is unresolved. CDR3 length equals 13 residues. Germline CDR1 SGHNT, CDR2 YYREEE (reference sequence). Between the trimmed V and J ends, which lost 0 bases and 2 bases, there was a span of 6 bases. In DNA, the CDR3 is TGTGCCAGCAGCTTGGGCAACCCCTACGAGCAGTACTTC. Translating it yields CASSLGNPYEQYF.

This clone has just one count. CDR3 sequence: CASSLNGASYEQYF. The CDR3 DNA sequence: TGCGCCAGCAGCTTGAACGGAGCCAGCTACGAGCAGTACTTC. The chain uses TRBV5-1 and TRBJ2-7; D not resolved. The germline V gene has CDR1 SGHRS and CDR2 YFSETQ. V lost 1 base and J lost 3, with 11 bases in between. CDR3 size: 14 residues.

In nucleotides, the CDR3 is TGTGCCACCGGCCGTCCCAGGGCCTCCTACGAGCAGTACTTC. Its translation: CATGRPRASYEQYF. The V and J genes are TRBV15 and TRBJ2-7; a weak D match, TRBD1 (5 bases). The CDR3 has 14 residues. Per the germline V gene, CDR1 is LNHNV and CDR2 is YYDKDF (reference sequence). Trimming took 8 bases from V and 0 from J, leaving 14 bases between them.

This chain connects TRBV4-3 to TRBJ1-2; D unclear. CDR3 length: 14 residues. Germline CDR1 is LGHNA and CDR2 is YSLEER. V dropped 0 bases and J dropped 8 bases, with 13 bases sitting between them. The CDR3 loop is CASSQEDGLTGYTF. CDR3 sequence (DNA): TGCGCCAGCAGCCAAGAGGACGGACTCACGGGCTACACCTTC.

This clone was seen only once. This chain's CDR3 is CASSSPDSGEQYF. CDR3 nucleotide sequence: TGTGCCAGCAGCTCCCCGGACTCCGGGGAGCAGTACTTC. This chain uses TRBV11-2 with TRBJ2-7, with D possibly being TRBD2 (5 bases). Germline CDR1 reads SGHAT; CDR2 reads FQNNGV. The CDR3 extends over 13 amino acids. Between the trimmed V and J ends, which lost 4 bases and 7 bases, there was a span of 14 bases.

This rearrangement joins TRBV21-1 to TRBJ1-5; TRBD1 is the table's D call, not checked against the DNA. TRBV21-1 is designated a pseudogene. The CDR3 loop spans 15 amino acids. CDR3 region: CASSKGTDSNQPQHF. The CDR3 coding sequence is TGTGCCAGCAGCAAAGGGACAGATAGCAATCAGCCCCAGCATTTT.

This chain uses TRBV5-6 with TRBJ2-7; D is perhaps TRBD2 (5 bases). The CDR3 length is 11 residues. Trimming took off 4 bases at V and 4 bases at J, with 6 bases between the two ends. CDR1 is SGHDT and CDR2 is YYEEEE in the germline V gene. The CDR3 DNA follows: TGTGCCAGCAGCCGGGAATACGAGCAGTACTTC. Protein product: CASSREYEQYF.

V is TRBV10-3 and J is TRBJ2-1; D is unclear. With 2 bases removed from V and 7 bases from J, the gap between germline ends came to 6 bases. The V gene's germline CDR1 is ENHRY and CDR2 SYGVKD. The CDR3 is made up of 12 amino acids. CDR3 DNA sequence: TGTGCCATCAGTGAGGGAGAAAATGAGCAGTTCTTC. Translated: CAISEGENEQFF.

The CDR3 sequence is CASSQELAGLLGEQYF. DNA of the CDR3: TGTGCCAGCAGCCAAGAACTAGCGGGGCTTTTGGGCGAGCAGTACTTC. The rearrangement joins TRBV4-2 to TRBJ2-7; the match to TRBD2 covers 10 bases. There are 16 residues in the CDR3. V gave up 0 bases and J gave up 6 bases; unmatched junction bases: 8. Germline CDR1 reads LGHNA; CDR2 reads YNFKEQ.

Turning to this clone: Other DNA sequences in the same sample also yield this CDR3. This sequence joins TRBV27 and TRBJ1-3, with unresolved D. CDR3 size: 13 residues. Germline values: CDR1 MNHEY, CDR2 SMNVEV (reference sequence). V was shortened by 3 bases and J by 4 bases, with 7 bases between the two germline ends. CDR3 in amino acids: CASSLLGGNTIYF. The CDR3 DNA sequence: TGTGCCAGCAGTTTGCTGGGGGGAAACACCATATATTTT.

A note on this clone: This CDR3 is also generated by other DNA sequences in the sample. The rearrangement uses TRBV18 and TRBJ2-1, with 8 bases lining up with TRBD2. Trimming at V came to 4 bases and at J to 0 bases, leaving 2 bases not matched to a gene. CDR1 and CDR2 from the germline V gene are KGHSH and LQKENI. The CDR3 is made up of 15 amino acids. The CDR3: CASSQTSVSYNEQFF. In DNA form, the CDR3 reads TGTGCCAGCTCACAGACTAGCGTCTCCTACAATGAGCAGTTCTTC.

The rearrangement uses TRBV27 and TRBJ2-3, with D unresolved. The CDR3 extends over 12 amino acids. Germline CDR1 is MNHEY and CDR2 is SMNVEV (reference sequence). Trimming left V 6 bases short and J 5 bases short, with 9 bases between. CDR3 nucleotides: TGTGCCAGCAGAAAAACGGGAGATACGCAGTATTTT. The encoded protein is CASRKTGDTQYF.

This clone came up a few times. The chain joins TRBV15 to TRBJ1-1; TRBD1 matches 8 bases. V lost 0 bases, J lost 1 base, and 1 base stayed unmatched. Per germline, CDR1 LNHNV and CDR2 YYDKDF (reference sequence). The CDR3 contains 15 residues. This CDR3 reads CATSRDDRGNTEAFF. As DNA, the CDR3 is TGTGCCACCAGCAGAGACGACAGGGGGAACACTGAAGCTTTCTTT. The full variable domain, completed using reference TRBV15 and TRBJ1-1, is DAMVIQNPRYQVTQFGKPVTLSCSQTLNHNVMYWYQQKSSQAPKLLFHYYDKDFNNEADTPDNFQSRRPNTSFCFLDIRSPGLGDTAMYLCATSRDDRGNTEAFFGQGTRLTVV.

The chain joins TRBV28 to TRBJ2-2; D possibly matches TRBD1 or TRBD2 (5 bases each). Germline CDR1 is MDHEN and CDR2 is SYDVKM. The CDR3 sequence is 16 residues long. V was clipped by 6 bases and J by 0 bases, with 14 bases between them. The CDR3 reads CASRPDGTANTGELFF. The CDR3 region has the DNA TGTGCCAGCAGACCTGACGGGACGGCGAACACCGGGGAGCTGTTTTTT.

The chain links TRBV4-2 to TRBJ2-3; 13 bases line up with TRBD2. The CDR3 length is 20 residues. V trimming: 1 base; J trimming: 0 bases; junction bases outside the gene matches: 10. Germline V CDR1 and CDR2: LGHNA, YNFKEQ. Here the CDR3 DNA reads TGTGCCAGCAGCCAAGCGGGACTAGCGGGAAAGTGGGGGAGCACAGATACGCAGTATTTT. It codes for CASSQAGLAGKWGSTDTQYF.

This chain connects TRBV29-1 to TRBJ2-2; a weak D match, TRBD2 (5 bases). V lost 0 bases and J 1 base, leaving 12 bases between the germline ends. This CDR3 is 16 amino acids long. Germline V gives CDR1 SQVTM, CDR2 ANQGSEA. The CDR3: CSVEDGAAMNTGELFF. The CDR3 nucleotides are TGCAGCGTTGAAGATGGAGCGGCTATGAACACCGGGGAGCTGTTTTTT.

The chain links TRBV5-1 to TRBJ1-1; D uncertain. This CDR3 spans 14 amino acids. The germline V gene encodes CDR1 SGHRS and CDR2 YFSETQ. With 4 bases removed from V and 1 base from J, the gap between germline ends came to 11 bases. The chain's CDR3 is CASSPPRRNTEAFF. CDR3 sequence (DNA): TGCGCCAGCAGCCCCCCCCGGCGGAACACTGAAGCTTTCTTT.

The chain combines TRBV6-1 with TRBJ1-4; the D gene is possibly TRBD1 (6 bases). Germline V gene sequence: CDR1 MNHNS, CDR2 SASEGT. The CDR3 totals 13 residues. V shed 8 bases and J shed 6 bases, with 13 bases lying between them. Here the CDR3 reads CASVTGYHEKLFF. CDR3 nucleotide sequence: TGTGCCAGCGTTACAGGGTATCATGAAAAACTGTTTTTT.

V usage is TRBV28 and J usage is TRBJ2-7, with D possibly matching TRBD2 (5 bases). CDR3 size: 13 residues. CDR1 MDHEN and CDR2 SYDVKM come from the germline V gene. V was cut by 3 bases and J by 5 bases, with 11 bases left in between. The CDR3 reads CASSFTSGNEQYF. As DNA, the CDR3 is TGTGCCAGCAGTTTTACGTCGGGGAACGAGCAGTACTTC.

This chain joins TRBV13 and TRBJ1-5; 7 bases are shared with TRBD1. The CDR3 length is 14 residues. Per germline, CDR1 PRHDT and CDR2 FYEKMQ (reference sequence). V lost 5 bases, J lost 5 bases, and 6 bases stayed unmatched. The CDR3 DNA reads as TGTGCCAGCAGCGCTTCGGGACAGTATCAGCCCCAGCATTTT. Translating gives CASSASGQYQPQHF.

The chain joins TRBV6-5 to TRBJ2-7; tentatively, D is TRBD2 (5 bases). With 0 bases removed from V and 3 bases from J, the gap between germline ends came to 15 bases. The length of the CDR3 is 16 residues. The germline CDR1 and CDR2 sequences are MNHEY and SVGAGI. The CDR3, as DNA: TGTGCCAGCAGTTACTCGATACGGACTTTGATCTACGAGCAGTACTTC. Protein: CASSYSIRTLIYEQYF.

The chain carries TRBV7-2 and TRBJ2-7, with D perhaps matching TRBD1 (5 bases). The CDR3 spans 17 residues. Per germline, CDR1 SGHTA and CDR2 FQGNSA. V gave up 0 bases and J gave up 3 bases, with 18 bases separating them. The CDR3 loop is CASSLARVTRRGYEQYF. In DNA, the CDR3 is TGTGCCAGCAGCTTAGCCAGGGTGACTCGAAGGGGCTACGAGCAGTACTTC.

This sequence joins TRBV7-2 and TRBJ1-2; 10 nucleotides agree with TRBD1. The junction had 8 bases not matched to a gene; V was cut back by 4 bases and J by 6 bases. The CDR3 loop spans 15 amino acids. Germline V CDR1 and CDR2: SGHTA, FQGNSA. CDR3 in amino acids: CASSSTRDRGDGYTF. Here the CDR3 DNA reads TGTGCCAGCAGCTCTACACGGGACAGGGGAGATGGCTACACCTTC.

This rearrangement joins TRBV5-1 to TRBJ2-2; 10 nucleotides agree with TRBD2. Germline CDR1 reads SGHRS; CDR2 reads YFSETQ. The CDR3 is 15 amino acids. V shed 3 bases, J shed 5 bases, and the junction held 4 bases outside the gene matches. The CDR3 loop is CASSWGTSETGELFF. Here the CDR3 DNA reads TGCGCCAGCAGCTGGGGGACTAGCGAGACCGGGGAGCTGTTTTTT.

Regarding this clone: Additional DNA sequences in this sample encode the identical CDR3. The chain uses TRBV5-1 and TRBJ2-4; D unclear. Germline CDR1 reads SGHRS; CDR2 reads YFSETQ. V lost 2 bases, J lost 1 base, and 7 bases lay in between. The CDR3 extends over 14 amino acids. In DNA, the CDR3 is TGCGCCAGCAGCTTAACGGGTGCCAAAAACATTCAGTACTTC. Residues: CASSLTGAKNIQYF.

About this clone: The junction and the germline gene differ at one end; a read error may be behind it. The genes are TRBV2 and TRBJ2-7, with 11 bases fitting TRBD2. Germline assignment: CDR1 SNHLY and CDR2 FYNNEI. There are 13 residues in the CDR3. The CDR3 DNA is TGTGCCAGCAGCCTCCTCGGACTAGCGGGCTTAAAATTC. It yields the protein CASSLLGLAGLKF.

Remarks on this clone: Other DNA sequences within the sample encode an identical CDR3. The V gene is TRBV5-1, the J gene TRBJ2-3; possibly TRBD1 or TRBD2 for D (7 bases each). Between the trimmed V and J ends, which lost 2 bases and 5 bases, there was a span of 12 bases. The CDR3 runs to 14 residues. Germline CDR1 SGHRS, CDR2 YFSETQ. The CDR3 bases are TGCGCCAGCAGCTTTTCAGGGGGGGAAGATACGCAGTATTTT. Its translation: CASSFSGGEDTQYF. The entire variable domain, with the rest obtained from reference TRBV5-1 and TRBJ2-3, is as follows: KAGVTQTPRYLIKTRGQQVTLSCSPISGHRSVSWYQQTPGQGLQFLFEYFSETQRNKGNFPGRFSGRQFSNSRSEMNVSTLELGDSALYLCASSFSGGEDTQYFGPGTRLTVL.